The 17 T cell receptor beta chains below come from one sample, sequenced in a study of blood T cell repertoires in COVID-19. The data were produced by immunoSEQ multiplex PCR, yet TCRdb's version contains in-frame clones alone and is incomplete. The repertoire holds roughly 30,000 clones, with 72% as singletons. The sequencing input was peripheral blood. Source of these receptors: a boy younger than 10 with active or convalescent COVID-19.

This clone was observed once. The chain joins TRBV5-1 to TRBJ1-2; 7 bases agree with TRBD1. Losses at the gene ends were 4 bases for V and 8 bases for J; bases not matched to a gene: 8. CDR3 length: 13 amino acids. Germline lookup yields CDR1 SGHRS and CDR2 YFSETQ. CDR3 DNA sequence: TGCGCCAGCAGCCAGAACCAGGGGGGCGGCTACACCTTC. It codes for CASSQNQGGGYTF.

This clone appeared a single time. V is TRBV18 and J is TRBJ1-1; D gene ambiguous. Per germline, CDR1 KGHSH and CDR2 LQKENI. Trimming cost V 3 bases and J 1 base, with 15 bases left between them. The CDR3 consists of 16 residues. The CDR3 DNA sequence: TGTGCCAGCTCACCTCAGGAGGGTGTTCGGAACACTGAAGCTTTCTTT. Translated, it gives CASSPQEGVRNTEAFF.

The chain links TRBV15 to TRBJ2-1; 9 bases align to TRBD2. The V and J ends lost 5 bases and 4 bases, in that order; junction bases with no gene match: 9. CDR1 and CDR2 from the germline V gene are LNHNV and YYDKDF (reference sequence). CDR3 size: 16 residues. The CDR3 here is CATSSSAGGTYNEQFF. CDR3 DNA: TGTGCCACCAGCTCCTCAGCGGGAGGAACGTACAATGAGCAGTTCTTC. The whole variable domain, remainder taken from reference TRBV15 and TRBJ2-1, is DAMVIQNPRYQVTQFGKPVTLSCSQTLNHNVMYWYQQKSSQAPKLLFHYYDKDFNNEADTPDNFQSRRPNTSFCFLDIRSPGLGDTAMYLCATSSSAGGTYNEQFFGPGTRLTVL.

This chain connects TRBV2 to TRBJ2-2; maybe TRBD2 (6 bases). Trimming shortened V by 7 bases and J by 4 bases, and 16 bases separated the two germline ends. Germline CDR1 is SNHLY and CDR2 is FYNNEI. The CDR3 consists of 15 residues. The CDR3: CASTLGGKGTGELFF. CDR3 bases: TGTGCCAGCACCCTGGGGGGAAAAGGCACCGGGGAGCTGTTTTTT.

The chain links TRBV5-4 to TRBJ2-1; 8 bases match TRBD1. From germline, CDR1 is SGHNT and CDR2 YYREEE (reference sequence). This CDR3 is 16 amino acids long. The V gene end was trimmed by 3 bases and the J gene end by 0 bases; junction bases not matched to a gene: 5. This CDR3 reads CASSSGGGSSYNEQFF. The CDR3 region has the DNA TGTGCCAGCAGCTCAGGGGGCGGCAGCTCCTACAATGAGCAGTTCTTC.

CDR3 amino acids: CASSFATSSYNEQFF. The CDR3 nucleotides are TGTGCCAGCAGTTTTGCTACGAGCTCCTACAATGAGCAGTTCTTC. This sequence joins TRBV28 and TRBJ2-1; D is unclear. CDR1 MDHEN and CDR2 SYDVKM come from the germline V gene. The CDR3 is made up of 15 amino acids. Trimming pared 3 bases from V and 0 bases from J, leaving 9 bases between.

This chain connects TRBV2 to TRBJ1-2; tentatively, D is TRBD1 (6 bases). The germline gives CDR1 SNHLY, CDR2 FYNNEI. This CDR3 spans 12 amino acids. V was cut by 7 bases and J by 3 bases, with 9 bases left in between. The CDR3 DNA sequence: TGTGCCAGCATGAGGGGGTACTATGGCTACACCTTC. Translation gives CASMRGYYGYTF.

J is TRBJ2-7 and V is TRBV28, with D tentatively TRBD1 (5 bases). This CDR3 has 14 amino acids. With 6 bases removed from V and 2 bases from J, the gap between germline ends came to 14 bases. CDR1 and CDR2 from the germline V gene are MDHEN and SYDVKM. The DNA for the CDR3 is TGTGCCAGCAGGCTTAAGGGGCTCACCTACGAGCAGTACTTC. Protein sequence: CASRLKGLTYEQYF. Full variable domain (rest looked up from reference TRBV28 and TRBJ2-7): DVKVTQSSRYLVKRTGEKVFLECVQDMDHENMFWYRQDPGLGLRLIYFSYDVKMKEKGDIPEGYSVSREKKERFSLILESASTNQTSMYLCASRLKGLTYEQYFGPGTRLTVT.

The sample holds a few counts of this clone. The V and J genes are TRBV28 and TRBJ2-5; 8 bases agree with TRBD2. Trimming cost V 8 bases and J 5 bases; bases outside gene matches: 19. The CDR3 loop spans 17 amino acids. Germline loops: CDR1 MDHEN, CDR2 SYDVKM. DNA of the CDR3: TGTGCCAGCGCCCTGACGAGCGGGAGAGGGTTGAAGGAGACCCAGTACTTC. It specifies CASALTSGRGLKETQYF.

The table lists this clone with a count of one. The rearrangement joins TRBV6-5 to TRBJ1-2, with 8 bases matching TRBD1. The CDR3 runs 15 residues. The V gene's germline CDR1 is MNHEY and CDR2 SVGAGI. Losses at the gene ends were 4 bases for V and 4 bases for J; bases not matched to a gene: 8. CDR3 sequence reads: CASSSPPTGVYGYTF. The DNA for the CDR3 is TGTGCCAGCAGTTCACCACCGACAGGGGTCTATGGCTACACCTTC.

The chain carries TRBV6-6 and TRBJ2-1; 12 bases line up with TRBD2. V shed 5 bases and J 7 bases; nucleotides not matched to a gene: 12. Per germline, CDR1 MNHNY and CDR2 SVGAGI (reference sequence). This CDR3 has 17 residues. The CDR3 reads CASSQTTSGRRRNEQFF. CDR3 sequence (DNA): TGTGCCAGCAGTCAAACTACTAGCGGGAGGCGACGAAATGAGCAGTTCTTC.

The V and J genes are TRBV7-9 and TRBJ2-7; D gene ambiguous. The CDR3 sequence is 11 residues long. Germline assignment: CDR1 SEHNR and CDR2 FQNEAQ (reference sequence). Trimming took 3 bases from V and 3 from J, leaving 3 bases between them. The CDR3 sequence is CASSLRYEQYF. The CDR3 DNA follows: TGTGCCAGCAGCTTGCGCTACGAGCAGTACTTC.

This clone was observed a handful of times. V is TRBV2 and J is TRBJ1-1; D is perhaps TRBD1 (5 bases). The CDR3 extends over 12 amino acids. Germline CDR1 and CDR2: SNHLY and FYNNEI. Trimming removed 7 bases from V and 3 bases from J, with 9 bases in between. The CDR3 loop is CASTRQYTEAFF. The CDR3 region has the DNA TGTGCCAGCACCCGACAGTACACTGAAGCTTTCTTT.

V and J are TRBV3-1 (or the pseudogene TRBV3-2) and TRBJ1-3; D ambiguous. Germline CDR1 LGHDT, CDR2 YNNKEL (reference sequence). This CDR3 comprises 15 residues. The germline V and J ends were trimmed by 1 base and 2 bases, with 9 bases remaining between them. CDR3 sequence reads: CASSQGGQTGNTIYF. CDR3 coding DNA: TGTGCCAGCAGCCAAGGAGGCCAGACTGGAAACACCATATATTTT.

The V and J genes are TRBV28 and TRBJ2-7; TRBD1 matches 7 bases. Germline-derived CDR1 and CDR2 are MDHEN and SYDVKM. The CDR3 length is 15 residues. V lost 6 bases and J lost 3; bases outside the gene matches: 11. The CDR3 nucleotides are TGTGCCAGCAGCCCCGGGGACAGCCCTAGCTACGAGCAGTACGTC. Its translation: CASSPGDSPSYEQYV.

This chain links TRBV7-2 with TRBJ2-2; tentative D call: TRBD1 (6 bases). Looked up from germline, CDR1 is SGHTA and CDR2 is FQGNSA. V was clipped by 4 bases and J by 0 bases, with 12 bases between them. This CDR3 is 16 amino acids long. The CDR3 spells CASSSYTGTNTGELFF. CDR3 DNA sequence: TGTGCCAGCAGCTCATACACAGGGACGAACACCGGGGAGCTGTTTTTT.

This chain joins TRBV27 and TRBJ1-6, with no clear D. Germline CDR1 and CDR2: MNHEY and SMNVEV (reference sequence). CDR3 length: 14 amino acids. Deletions cut 8 bases from V and 8 bases from J, with 16 bases between. The CDR3 spells CASGLNLHHSPLHF. Written as DNA, the CDR3 is TGTGCCAGCGGGCTTAACCTCCACCATTCACCCCTCCACTTT.